This TCR beta chain was identified in a study of T cells after yellow fever vaccination. This clonotype was recorded many times. Its antigen is unidentified. General study results and limits: Reappearance after the booster was observed for most primary-vaccination clones (roughly 95% CD4, almost 90% CD8). A limited proportion of clonotypes was detected within both the CD4 and CD8 compartments. Abundant clonotypes from the bulk population could get into FACS-sorted repertoires as contaminants.

Synthesis of TCR cDNA relied on 5'RACE template switching, which attached a universal primer site and UMIs. MiXCR was run by TCRdb on the 5' RACE reads, yielding one entry per CDR3 protein. In the table there are some 150,000 distinct CDR3 sequences, more than 9.5% of which are singletons. The CDR3 sequence is 16 residues long. Germline CDR1 and CDR2: SEHNR and FQNEAQ (reference sequence). Trimming stripped 5 bases from V and 4 bases from J, with 20 bases between. The sequence derives from a man between 18 and 29 years old who received the YFV17D yellow fever vaccine. V is TRBV7-9 and J is TRBJ1-2, with no clear D. The source was CD8+ T cells sorted from PBMCs, collected 15 days after the yellow fever booster vaccination. CDR3: CASSLPYGEEVYGYTF. CDR3 in DNA: TGTGCCAGCAGCCTCCCCTACGGGGAGGAGGTCTATGGCTACACCTTC.